The TCR beta chain under discussion was sequenced for a study of shared T cell receptors in the human thymus. Assay: immunoSEQ multiplex PCR; the TCRdb copy retains only in-frame clones and omits some. The top ten clones hold about 0.012% of a sample with 500,000 to 550,000 clones, about 80% of them seen once. The sample also formed part of further work on human thymus T cells. Per that paper: Corrective surgery for congenital heart defects was being performed on the healthy Finnish infants who served as donors. Surgeons resected thymus tissue during corrective heart surgery. Both thymic and peripheral blood repertoires showed apparently biased V and J usage. Related reports documented highly overlapping thymic repertoires among unrelated individuals.

This clonotype originated in a boy under two years old with a congenital heart defect. The specimen sequenced was thymocytes.

As DNA, the CDR3 is TGTGCCAGCAGCTTCACAGGGGGCTTCGACATTCAGTACTTC. Its protein is CASSFTGGFDIQYF. This chain connects TRBV5-8 to TRBJ2-4, with 9 bases matching TRBD1. Germline lookup yields CDR1 SGHTS and CDR2 YDEGEE. Trimming took 2 bases from V and 8 from J; bases not matched to a gene: 5. The CDR3 covers 14 residues.